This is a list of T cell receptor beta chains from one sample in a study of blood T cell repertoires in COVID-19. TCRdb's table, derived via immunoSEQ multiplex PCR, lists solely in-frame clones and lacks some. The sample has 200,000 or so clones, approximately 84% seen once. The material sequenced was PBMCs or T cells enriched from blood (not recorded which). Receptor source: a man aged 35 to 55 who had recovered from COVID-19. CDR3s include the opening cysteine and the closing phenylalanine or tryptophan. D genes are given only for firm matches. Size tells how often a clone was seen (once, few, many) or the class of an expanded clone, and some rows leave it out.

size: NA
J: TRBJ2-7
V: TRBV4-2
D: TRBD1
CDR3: CASSQDLGQVSSYEQYF
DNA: TGTGCCAGCAGCCAAGACCTGGGACAGGTGAGCTCCTACGAGCAGTACTTC

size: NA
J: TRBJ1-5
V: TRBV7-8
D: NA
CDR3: CASSLGSGNQPQHF
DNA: TGTGCCAGCAGCTTGGGCAGTGGAAATCAGCCCCAGCATTTT

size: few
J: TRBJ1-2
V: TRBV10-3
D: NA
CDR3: CAISDRWENGYTF
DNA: TGTGCCATCAGTGATAGGTGGGAGAACGGCTACACCTTC

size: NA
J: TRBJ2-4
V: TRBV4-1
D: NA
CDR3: CASSQGDLAKNIQYF
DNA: TGCGCCAGCAGCCAAGGGGACTTAGCCAAAAACATTCAGTACTTC

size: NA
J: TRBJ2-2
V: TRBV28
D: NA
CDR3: CACWQAASTGELFF
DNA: TGTGCGTGTTGGCAGGCAGCATCCACCGGGGAGCTGTTTTTT

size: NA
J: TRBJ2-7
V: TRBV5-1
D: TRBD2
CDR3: CASSPEAGGQTYEQYF
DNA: TGCGCCAGCAGCCCTGAAGCGGGGGGCCAGACCTACGAGCAGTACTTC

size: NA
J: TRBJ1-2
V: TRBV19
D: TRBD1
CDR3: CASSVQGAVGYGYTF
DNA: TGTGCCAGTAGTGTGCAGGGGGCCGTCGGCTATGGCTACACCTTC

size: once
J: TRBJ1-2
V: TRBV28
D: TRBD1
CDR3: CASSGQGRHGYTF
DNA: TGTGCCAGCAGCGGACAGGGTCGACATGGCTACACCTTC

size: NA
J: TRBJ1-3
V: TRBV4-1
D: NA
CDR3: CASSPSGRTGSGNTIYF
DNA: TGCGCCAGCAGCCCAAGCGGGCGGACCGGCTCTGGAAACACCATATATTTT

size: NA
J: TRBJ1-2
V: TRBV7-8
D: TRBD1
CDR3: CASSSHRQGGAGGYTF
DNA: TGTGCCAGCAGCTCCCACCGACAGGGAGGAGCGGGCGGCTACACCTTC

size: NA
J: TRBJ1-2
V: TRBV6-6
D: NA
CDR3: CASSYSRQDSNYGYTF
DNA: TGTGCCAGCAGTTACTCCAGACAGGATTCAAACTATGGCTACACCTTC

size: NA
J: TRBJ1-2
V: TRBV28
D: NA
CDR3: CASSLGRGAYGYTF
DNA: TGTGCCAGCAGTTTAGGGAGGGGGGCGTATGGCTACACCTTC

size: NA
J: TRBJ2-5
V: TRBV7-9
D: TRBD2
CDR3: CASSLDLAGGHF
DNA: TGTGCCAGCAGCTTAGATCTAGCGGGGGGACACTTC

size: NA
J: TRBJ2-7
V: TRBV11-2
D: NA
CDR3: CASSLDLLVAAYEQYF
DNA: TGTGCCAGCAGCTTAGATCTTTTGGTGGCGGCCTACGAGCAGTACTTC

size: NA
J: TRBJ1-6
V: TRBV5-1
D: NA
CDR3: CASSLTSQGTNSPLHF
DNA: TGCGCCAGCAGCTTAACCTCCCAGGGTACGAATTCACCCCTCCACTTT

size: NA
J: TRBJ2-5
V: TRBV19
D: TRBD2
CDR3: CASSTGTSGGSQETQYF
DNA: TGTGCCAGTAGTACTGGGACTAGCGGGGGGTCTCAAGAGACCCAGTACTTC

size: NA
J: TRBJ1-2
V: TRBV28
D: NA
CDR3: CASSLLHLANYGYTF
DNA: TGTGCCAGCAGTTTATTGCACCTAGCTAACTATGGCTACACCTTC

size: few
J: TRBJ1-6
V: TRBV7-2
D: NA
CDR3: CASSLADTSPLHF
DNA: TGTGCCAGCAGCTTAGCGGACACCTCACCCCTCCACTTT

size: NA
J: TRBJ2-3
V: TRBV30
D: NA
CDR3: CACLPSGSTDTQYF
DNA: TGTGCCTGTCTCCCAAGCGGGAGCACAGATACGCAGTATTTT

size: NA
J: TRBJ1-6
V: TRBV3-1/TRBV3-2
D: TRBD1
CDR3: CASSPGQNHNSPLHF
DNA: TGTGCCAGCAGCCCGGGACAGAATCATAATTCACCCCTCCACTTT

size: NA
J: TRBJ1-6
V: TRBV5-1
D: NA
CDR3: CASSLDRESSYNSPLHF
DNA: TGCGCCAGCAGCTTGGACCGGGAGAGCTCCTATAATTCACCCCTCCACTTT

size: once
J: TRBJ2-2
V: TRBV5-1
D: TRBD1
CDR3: CASSPFPQGAAGELFF
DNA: TGCGCCAGCAGCCCCTTTCCCCAGGGGGCAGCCGGGGAGCTGTTTTTT

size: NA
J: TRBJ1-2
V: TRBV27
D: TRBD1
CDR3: CASGGQGLGYGYTF
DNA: TGTGCCAGCGGGGGACAGGGTCTAGGCTATGGCTACACCTTC

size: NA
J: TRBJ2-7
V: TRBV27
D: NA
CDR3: CASSTNSAGGEQYF
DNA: TGTGCCAGCAGCACAAACTCAGCAGGGGGGGAGCAGTACTTC

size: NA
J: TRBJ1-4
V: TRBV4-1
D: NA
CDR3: CASSHKQATNEKLFF
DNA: TGCGCCAGCAGCCACAAACAAGCAACTAATGAAAAACTGTTTTTT

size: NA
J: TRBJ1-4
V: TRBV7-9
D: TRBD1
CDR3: CASSLAPFGRGQTNEKLFF
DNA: TGTGCCAGCAGCTTAGCGCCTTTCGGCAGGGGGCAAACTAATGAAAAACTGTTTTTT

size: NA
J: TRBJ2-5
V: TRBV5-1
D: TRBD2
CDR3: CASSLTSGGQETQYF
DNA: TGCGCCAGCAGCTTGACTAGCGGGGGCCAAGAGACCCAGTACTTC

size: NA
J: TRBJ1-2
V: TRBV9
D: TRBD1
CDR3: CASSRDRGPLGYGYTF
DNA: TGTGCCAGCAGCCGGGACAGGGGGCCCCTTGGATATGGCTACACCTTC

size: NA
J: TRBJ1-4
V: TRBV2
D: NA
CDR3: CASSLQGRNEKLFF
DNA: TGTGCCAGCAGTTTACAGGGCCGTAATGAAAAACTGTTTTTT

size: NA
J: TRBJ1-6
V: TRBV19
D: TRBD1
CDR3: CASSIGQGDNSPLHF
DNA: TGTGCCAGTAGTATAGGCCAGGGGGATAATTCACCCCTCCACTTT

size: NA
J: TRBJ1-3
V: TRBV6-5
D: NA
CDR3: CASSYPGLNSGNTIYF
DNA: TGTGCCAGCAGTTACCCCGGACTAAACTCTGGAAACACCATATATTTT

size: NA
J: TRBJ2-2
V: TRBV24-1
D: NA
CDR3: CATIGGDQPATGELFF
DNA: TGTGCCACCATCGGAGGGGACCAACCGGCCACCGGGGAGCTGTTTTTT

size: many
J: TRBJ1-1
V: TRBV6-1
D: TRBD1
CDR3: CASSSTDRGGTEAFF
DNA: TGTGCCAGCAGTTCGACCGACAGGGGAGGCACTGAAGCTTTCTTT

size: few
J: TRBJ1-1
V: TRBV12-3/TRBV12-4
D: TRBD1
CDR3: CASSLDRYTEAFF
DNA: TGTGCCAGCAGTTTGGACAGGTACACTGAAGCTTTCTTT

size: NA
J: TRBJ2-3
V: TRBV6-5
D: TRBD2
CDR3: CASKPGGGDTDTQYF
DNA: TGTGCCAGCAAACCTGGCGGGGGGGACACAGATACGCAGTATTTT

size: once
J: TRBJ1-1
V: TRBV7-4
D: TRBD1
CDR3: CASSFDRGPGGTEAFF
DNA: TGTGCCAGCAGCTTCGACAGGGGGCCTGGGGGGACTGAAGCTTTCTTT

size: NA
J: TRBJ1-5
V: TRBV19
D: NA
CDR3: CASSMRRQPQHF
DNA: TGTGCCAGTAGTATGCGTCGCCAGCCCCAGCATTTT

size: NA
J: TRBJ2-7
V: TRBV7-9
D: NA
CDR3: CASSLSPVVYEQYF
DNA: TGTGCCAGCAGCCTATCCCCTGTCGTTTACGAGCAGTACTTC

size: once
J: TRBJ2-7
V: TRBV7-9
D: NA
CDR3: CASSLADIYEQYF
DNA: TGTGCCAGCAGCTTAGCGGACATCTACGAGCAGTACTTC

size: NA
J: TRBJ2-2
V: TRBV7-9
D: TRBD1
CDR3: CASSQPDREVTGELFF
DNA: TGTGCCAGCAGCCAACCGGACAGGGAAGTCACCGGGGAGCTGTTTTTT

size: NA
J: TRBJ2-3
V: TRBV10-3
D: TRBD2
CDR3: CAISESILAGDTDTQYF
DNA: TGTGCCATCAGTGAGTCCATATTAGCGGGGGACACAGATACGCAGTATTTT

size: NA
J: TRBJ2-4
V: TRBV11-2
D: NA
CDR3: CASSSRGLAKNIQYF
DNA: TGTGCCAGCAGCTCGAGAGGATTAGCCAAAAACATTCAGTACTTC